The 11 T cell receptor beta chains below all came from one sample that was sequenced in a study of cytomegalovirus exposure and HLA in healthy donors. This PCR relied on a set of 60 Vbeta primers and 13 Jbeta primers. Only in-frame clones appear in the TCRdb table, and some are missing; sequencing was by immunoSEQ multiplex PCR. The repertoire consists of 150,000 or so clones, with almost 85% occurring once and the leading ten covering about 3.2%. The sample was PBMCs. These receptors all stem from a man younger than 35 in good health and CMV-seropositive.

V gene TRBV4-1 combines with J gene TRBJ1-5, with D hard to call. Germline CDR1 MGHRA, CDR2 YSYEKL. The length of the CDR3 is 13 residues. Trimming took 0 bases from V and 6 from J, leaving 6 bases between them. CDR3 region: CASSQDLAQPQHF. CDR3 nucleotide sequence: TGCGCCAGCAGCCAAGACTTGGCTCAGCCCCAGCATTTT.

The rearrangement uses TRBV30 and TRBJ2-3, with D possibly being TRBD1 (5 bases). V was clipped by 4 bases and J by 3 bases, with 20 bases between them. The germline V gene has CDR1 GTSNPN and CDR2 SVGIG (reference sequence). The CDR3 extends over 16 amino acids. CDR3 bases: TGTGCCTGGACGGGCCTCGGACATCAGGGAACAGATACGCAGTATTTT. This codes for CAWTGLGHQGTDTQYF.

The rearrangement links TRBV6-6 to TRBJ1-1, with 8 bases matching TRBD1. In germline, CDR1 is MNHNY, CDR2 SVGAGI (reference sequence). This CDR3 is built from 14 residues. The junction had 5 bases not matched to a gene; V was cut back by 5 bases and J by 3 bases. Written as DNA, the CDR3 is TGTGCCAGCAGTGGCAGGGGGCGGGACACTGAAGCTTTCTTT. It is translated as CASSGRGRDTEAFF.

The chain is built from TRBV21-1 and TRBJ1-2; the listed D gene, TRBD1, was not tested against the DNA. TRBV21-1 is assigned pseudogene status. This CDR3 has 17 amino acids. The CDR3 DNA follows: TGTGCCAGCAGCACCTTACCCCAGTGCGAGGGGGCCTATGGCTACACCTTC. It translates to CASSTLPQCEGAYGYTF.

J is TRBJ2-5 and V is TRBV27, with a weak D call TRBD2 (5 bases). The J call may be incorrect, as the DNA end agrees better with TRBJ2-7. The CDR3 extends over 14 amino acids. Germline V CDR1 and CDR2: MNHEY, SMNVEV (reference sequence). CDR3 nucleotides: TGTGCCAGCAGTCCCGAGGGAAGCTCCTACGAGCAGTACTTC. Its translation: CASSPEGSSYEQYF.

Of note for this clone: This specimen includes other DNA sequences encoding the same CDR3. The J gene is TRBJ2-2, the V gene TRBV1; the table's D call, TRBD2, has no DNA check behind it. TRBV1 is a pseudogene. The CDR3 has 18 amino acids. CDR3 amino acids: CTSSQDLAGGRVAGELFF. DNA of the CDR3: TGCACCAGCAGCCAAGATTTAGCGGGAGGAAGGGTGGCCGGGGAGCTGTTTTTC.

The chain combines TRBV5-1 with TRBJ2-3, with D possibly TRBD2 on 6 matching bases. V was cut by 0 bases and J by 1 base, with 15 bases left in between. This CDR3 contains 17 residues. Germline V gene lookup returns CDR1 SGHRS and CDR2 YFSETQ. CDR3 amino acids: CASSLAGVGGGTDTQYF. As DNA, the CDR3 is TGCGCCAGCAGCTTGGCGGGAGTGGGAGGAGGCACAGATACGCAGTATTTT.

This clone was seen a single time. The genes are TRBV29-1 and TRBJ1-1, with TRBD1 as a possible D gene (6 bases). CDR3 size: 11 residues. Germline V gene data show CDR1 as SQVTM and CDR2 as ANQGSEA. V lost 7 bases and J lost 6, with 12 bases in between. This CDR3 reads CSALEGAEAFF. The CDR3 nucleotides are TGCAGCGCCCTCGAGGGGGCTGAAGCTTTCTTT.

The count of this clone is one. This chain connects TRBV2 to TRBJ1-2; the match to TRBD1 covers 7 bases. The germline CDR1 and CDR2 sequences are SNHLY and FYNNEI. The CDR3 runs to 15 residues. V gave up 7 bases and J gave up 6 bases; unmatched junction bases: 14. The CDR3 region has the DNA TGTGCCAGCACCCGAGGGGGCGATATGGGGGATGGCTACACCTTC. It codes for CASTRGGDMGDGYTF.

This chain connects TRBV2 to TRBJ1-5; D is uncertain. Germline CDR1 and CDR2: SNHLY and FYNNEI. This CDR3 is built from 14 residues. V dropped 3 bases and J dropped 0 bases, with 6 bases sitting between them. In DNA form, the CDR3 reads TGTGCCAGCAGTGACAGGTTTAGCAATCAGCCCCAGCATTTT. Its translation is CASSDRFSNQPQHF. Full variable domain (rest looked up from reference TRBV2 and TRBJ1-5): EPEVTQTPSHQVTQMGQEVILRCVPISNHLYFYWYRQILGQKVEFLVSFYNNEISEKSEIFDDQFSVERPDGSNFTLKIRSTKLEDSAMYFCASSDRFSNQPQHFGDGTRLSIL.

This chain connects TRBV5-4 to TRBJ2-3; TRBD2 agrees at 8 bases. The V and J ends lost 6 bases and 1 base, in that order; junction bases with no gene match: 4. This CDR3 spans 14 amino acids. The germline V gene has CDR1 SGHNT and CDR2 YYREEE (reference sequence). CDR3 amino acids: CASTGAGGTDTQYF. CDR3 nucleotides: TGTGCCAGCACCGGAGCGGGGGGCACAGATACGCAGTATTTT.